These 13 T cell receptor beta chains were sequenced from one sample in a study of blood T cells in healthy people across ages. With a J-beta primer mix and a sample-barcoded 5' primer, a second PCR ran about 6 to 11 cycles. In TCRdb, the 5' RACE reads were re-called with MiXCR into one record per CDR3 protein. This sample yields over 1,500,000 distinct CDR3 sequences, of which 30% to 40% are seen a single time; around 23% belongs to the top ten. Sequencing was carried out using blood. All receptors come from a human donor in good health.

As concerns this clonotype: A read error may produce the germline difference seen at one junction end. This chain connects TRBV20-1 to TRBJ1-1; D is uncertain. Per the germline V gene, CDR1 is DFQATT and CDR2 is SNEGSKA (reference sequence). The CDR3 is 13 amino acids. DNA for the CDR3: TGCAGTGCTAGAGGGCAAACGAACGCTGAAGCTTTCTTT. Translation: CSARGQTNAEAFF.

This clonotype was seen only once. At one end the junction does not follow the germline gene, possibly because of a read error. The rearrangement uses TRBV20-1 and TRBJ2-3, with D hard to call. Germline CDR1 is DFQATT and CDR2 is SNEGSKA (reference sequence). This CDR3 region has 15 residues. The CDR3: CRAKYGSGAEDTQYF. The DNA for the CDR3 is TGCAGAGCTAAATATGGGTCCGGCGCCGAAGATACGCAGTATTTT.

This rearrangement joins TRBV20-1 to TRBJ2-7; 8 bases are shared with TRBD2. V lost 3 bases and J lost 1; bases outside the gene matches: 8. CDR1 and CDR2 from the germline V gene are DFQATT and SNEGSKA (reference sequence). The CDR3 loop spans 15 amino acids. CDR3 protein: CSASLVSGGSYEQYF. Written as DNA, the CDR3 is TGCAGTGCTAGTCTCGTATCGGGGGGGTCCTACGAGCAGTACTTC.

The sample holds a few counts of this clonotype. The rearrangement links TRBV4-3 to TRBJ1-4; 7 bases align to TRBD1. The CDR3 has 16 residues. V lost 0 bases, J lost 8 bases, and 9 bases stayed unmatched. Germline CDR1 LGHNA, CDR2 YSLEER. CDR3 bases: TGCGCCAGCAGCCAAGATTTTATGGACAGGAACGAAAAACTGTTTTTT. Translation: CASSQDFMDRNEKLFF.

The CDR3 protein is CASSFGSLDTQYF. The CDR3 DNA sequence: TGTGCCAGCAGCTTTGGCTCTTTGGATACGCAGTATTTT. V usage is TRBV7-3 and J usage is TRBJ2-3, with D unclear. The CDR3 is 13 amino acids. The V end lost 3 bases, the J end lost 6 bases, and 10 bases lay between the germline ends. CDR1 is SGHTA, CDR2 FQGTGA, per germline. The whole variable domain, filled in from reference TRBV7-3 and TRBJ2-3, reads GAGVSQTPSNKVTEKGKYVELRCDPISGHTALYWYRQSLGQGPEFLIYFQGTGAADDSGLPNDRFFAVRPEGSVSTLKIQRTERGDSAVYLCASSFGSLDTQYFGPGTRLTVL.

This clonotype was observed a few times. The chain has TRBV7-8 and TRBJ2-5, with 10 positions matching TRBD2. The DNA end is a closer match to TRBJ2-7, so the J assignment may be wrong. Germline V gives CDR1 SGHVS, CDR2 FQNEAQ. The CDR3 sequence is 16 residues long. The CDR3 loop reads CASRPGGLAKIDEQYF. CDR3 in DNA: TGTGCCAGCAGGCCGGGGGGACTAGCGAAGATCGACGAGCAGTACTTC.

V usage is TRBV20-1 and J usage is TRBJ2-5; D possibly corresponds to TRBD2 (5 bases). The CDR3 has 13 residues. Trimming removed 7 bases at V and 2 bases at J, with 14 bases between. Germline V CDR1 and CDR2: DFQATT, SNEGSKA (reference sequence). In DNA form, the CDR3 reads TGCAGTGTTCGCGACTATAAACAAGAGACCCAGTACTTC. This gives the protein CSVRDYKQETQYF.

The rearrangement links TRBV6-1 to TRBJ2-7; no clear D. V shed 3 bases and J shed 4 bases, with 7 bases lying between them. This CDR3 has 12 residues. CDR1 is MNHNS, CDR2 SASEGT, per germline. DNA of the CDR3: TGTGCCAGCAGTGACTTTCCTTACGAGCAGTACTTC. Protein: CASSDFPYEQYF.

In this sample, this clonotype turned up a few times. The chain uses TRBV19 and TRBJ2-1, with D maybe TRBD1 (6 bases). Trimming pared 4 bases from V and 6 bases from J, leaving 16 bases between. Germline CDR1 and CDR2: LNHDA and SQIVND (reference sequence). The CDR3 is 15 residues long. The CDR3: CASSRQAGAFNEQFF. The CDR3 bases are TGTGCCAGTAGTAGACAGGCAGGAGCCTTCAATGAGCAGTTCTTC.

About this clonotype: Relative to the germline gene, one junction end is altered; a read error may explain this. V is TRBV28 and J is TRBJ2-4; no clear D. Germline CDR1 MDHEN, CDR2 SYDVKM. This CDR3 has 16 residues. CDR3: CASTLDGFGAKNVQYF. CDR3 coding DNA: TGTGCCAGCACCCTGGACGGCTTCGGAGCCAAAAACGTTCAGTACTTC. Drawing the rest from reference TRBV28 and TRBJ2-4, the complete variable domain is DVKVTQSSRYLVKRTGEKVFLECVQDMDHENMFWYRQDPGLGLRLIYFSYDVKMKEKGDIPEGYSVSREKKERFSLILESASTNQTSMYLCASTLDGFGAKNVQYFGAGTRLSVL.

This chain uses TRBV5-6 with TRBJ1-4, with 9 nucleotides matching TRBD1. The CDR3 extends over 16 amino acids. With V trimmed by 4 bases and J by 6 bases, 10 bases remained unmatched. CDR1 and CDR2 from the germline V gene are SGHDT and YYEEEE. The CDR3 is CASSEFTGGADEKLFF. The DNA of the CDR3 is TGTGCCAGCAGCGAATTCACAGGGGGCGCGGATGAAAAACTGTTTTTT. The full variable domain, rest sourced from reference TRBV5-6 and TRBJ1-4, is DAGVTQSPTHLIKTRGQQVTLRCSPKSGHDTVSWYQQALGQGPQFIFQYYEEEERQRGNFPDRFSGHQFPNYSSELNVNALLLGDSALYLCASSEFTGGADEKLFFGSGTQLSVL.

For this clonotype: A read error may produce the germline difference seen at one junction end. J is TRBJ2-1 and V is TRBV6-1; 8 bases agree with TRBD1. Germline-derived CDR1 and CDR2 are MNHNS and SASEGT. CDR3 length: 15 residues. The CDR3 nucleotides are TGTGTCAGCAGTGAATACAGGGGGTCCTACAATGAGCAGTTCTTC. It specifies CVSSEYRGSYNEQFF.

This clonotype is a singleton in its sample. This rearrangement joins TRBV7-2 to TRBJ1-6; tentative D call: TRBD1 (6 bases). Trimming cost V 6 bases and J 4 bases, with 13 bases left between them. The germline V gene encodes CDR1 SGHTA and CDR2 FQGNSA. This CDR3 spans 15 amino acids. DNA of the CDR3: TGTGCCAGCAGAGGGACTACAGGGTATAATTCACCCCTCCACTTT. Protein: CASRGTTGYNSPLHF.